The 20 T cell receptor beta chains below were found in one sample sequenced in a study of early T cells in non-severe SARS-CoV-2 infection. One entry per CDR3 protein results from TCRdb running MiXCR on the 5' RACE reads. The repertoire includes tens of thousands of distinct CDR3 sequences, around 9% of them detected once, and about a fifth sits in the top ten. Sequencing was performed on whole blood. The receptors come from an adult who was a healthcare worker with PCR-confirmed SARS-CoV-2 infection or an uninfected control (not recorded which).

This clonotype was detected only a few times. This chain links TRBV30 with TRBJ2-7, with D tentatively TRBD2 (5 bases). Trimming shortened V by 2 bases and J by 9 bases, and 11 bases separated the two germline ends. Germline CDR1 reads GTSNPN; CDR2 reads SVGIG (reference sequence). This CDR3 is 11 amino acids long. The CDR3: CAWSPGKGQYF. In nucleotides, the CDR3 is TGTGCCTGGAGTCCGGGAAAGGGGCAGTACTTC.

This clonotype was picked up many times. The chain combines TRBV18 with TRBJ2-3; 8 nucleotides agree with TRBD2. The ends lost 3 bases at V and 7 bases at J; junction bases unmatched: 12. The CDR3 covers 16 residues. The V gene's germline CDR1 is KGHSH and CDR2 LQKENI. The CDR3 protein is CASSPAGRGVRNTQYF. CDR3 bases: TGTGCCAGCTCACCCGCGGGGCGGGGGGTGAGAAATACGCAGTATTTT.

Many counts were recorded for this clonotype. This chain uses TRBV12-3 or TRBV12-4 with TRBJ1-4; maybe TRBD1 (6 bases). Between the trimmed V and J ends, which lost 5 bases and 8 bases, there was a span of 15 bases. The CDR3 is 14 residues long. The CDR3: CASSLQGWTEKLFF. CDR3 nucleotide sequence: TGTGCCAGCAGTCTCCAGGGGTGGACAGAAAAACTGTTTTTT.

The rearrangement links TRBV12-3 or TRBV12-4 to TRBJ1-5; D is undetermined. V dropped 6 bases and J dropped 4 bases, with 10 bases sitting between them. The CDR3 is 13 residues long. The CDR3 DNA follows: TGTGCCAGCAGCAAGGACGGGAATCAGCCCCAGCATTTT. Amino acids: CASSKDGNQPQHF.

This clonotype was observed a few times. One end of the junction is discordant with germline, which a read error may explain. J is TRBJ1-2 and V is TRBV6-6; tentatively, D is TRBD1 (6 bases). Germline V gene data show CDR1 as MNHNY and CDR2 as SVGAGI (reference sequence). The length of the CDR3 is 14 residues. The CDR3 DNA is TGTGCCAGCAGTCTCTCGGACAGTAACCATGGCTACACCTTC. Protein: CASSLSDSNHGYTF.

The sample holds a few counts of this clonotype. This chain links TRBV4-1 with TRBJ2-3; a possible D gene is TRBD1 (6 bases). The CDR3 loop spans 16 amino acids. Germline V CDR1 and CDR2: MGHRA, YSYEKL. V was pared by 0 bases and J by 0 bases, with 10 bases between. The CDR3: CASSQERTVSTDTQYF. In DNA, the CDR3 is TGCGCCAGCAGCCAAGAGAGGACAGTGAGCACAGATACGCAGTATTTT.

This clonotype was observed a handful of times. The rearrangement joins TRBV5-5 to TRBJ2-3; perhaps TRBD2 as D (6 bases). The length of the CDR3 is 15 residues. The germline V and J ends were trimmed by 4 bases and 1 base, with 13 bases remaining between them. Germline V gene sequence: CDR1 SGHKS, CDR2 YYEKEE (reference sequence). CDR3 sequence reads: CASSLPSGGTDTQYF. The CDR3 DNA reads as TGTGCCAGCAGCCTCCCCTCGGGGGGCACAGATACGCAGTATTTT.

This clonotype occurred a few times. The junction departs from germline at one end; a sequencing error may be responsible. The chain links TRBV7-8 to TRBJ1-1; tentatively, D is TRBD1 (6 bases). Germline loops: CDR1 SGHVS, CDR2 FQNEAQ. The CDR3 is 15 residues long. This CDR3 reads CASSFRTATNTEVFF. The CDR3 DNA reads as TGTGCCAGCAGCTTTAGGACAGCGACGAACACTGAAGTTTTCTTT.

This clonotype was counted a few times. This chain uses TRBV10-1 with TRBJ1-1; no reliable D call. The CDR3 runs to 12 residues. V shed 0 bases and J shed 13 bases, with 12 bases lying between them. Germline V lookup: CDR1 WNHNN, CDR2 SYGVQD (reference sequence). The CDR3 region is CASSESYTGVFF. DNA for the CDR3: TGCGCCAGCAGTGAGTCCTACACCGGGGTTTTCTTT.

This clonotype was observed at least ten times. The genes are TRBV20-1 and TRBJ2-5, with D uncertain. Looked up from germline, CDR1 is DFQATT and CDR2 is SNEGSKA (reference sequence). This CDR3 comprises 13 residues. With 0 bases removed from V and 5 bases from J, the gap between germline ends came to 10 bases. CDR3 bases: TGCAGTGCTAGAGAGAACCAAGGGGAGACCCAGTACTTC. Amino acids: CSARENQGETQYF.

This clonotype was found many times. This sequence joins TRBV9 and TRBJ2-2, with D perhaps given as TRBD1 or TRBD2 (6 bases each). With 4 bases removed from V and 7 bases from J, the gap between germline ends came to 14 bases. There are 14 residues in the CDR3. Germline V lookup: CDR1 SGDLS, CDR2 YYNGEE. CDR3 protein: CASSLQGGNGELFF. CDR3 bases: TGTGCCAGCAGCCTACAAGGGGGGAACGGGGAGCTGTTTTTT.

This clonotype was seen many times. V usage is TRBV19 and J usage is TRBJ2-1, with a weak D call TRBD2 (5 bases). There are 13 residues in the CDR3. Per germline, CDR1 LNHDA and CDR2 SQIVND (reference sequence). Trimming removed 5 bases from V and 8 bases from J, with 13 bases in between. The CDR3 bases are TGTGCCAGTAGTCCCGGACTTCGGGATGAGCAGTTCTTC. Translated: CASSPGLRDEQFF.

This chain links TRBV20-1 with TRBJ2-7; 7 nucleotides agree with TRBD1. CDR1 and CDR2 from the germline V gene are DFQATT and SNEGSKA (reference sequence). The CDR3 has 11 residues. The ends lost 8 bases at V and 5 bases at J; junction bases unmatched: 6. CDR3 nucleotides: TGCAGTACAGGGACAGCCGACGAGCAGTACTTC. It yields the protein CSTGTADEQYF.

This clonotype occurred many times. This sequence joins TRBV13 and TRBJ2-1, with 8 positions matching TRBD1. J gave up 3 bases and V 6 bases, and 1 base lay outside the gene matches. The germline V gene has CDR1 PRHDT and CDR2 FYEKMQ (reference sequence). The CDR3 length is 13 residues. The CDR3 protein is CASRDRGYNEQFF. The DNA of the CDR3 is TGTGCCAGCAGAGACAGGGGCTACAATGAGCAGTTCTTC.

The table lists this clonotype with many counts. The chain employs TRBV7-2 and TRBJ1-4; D uncertain. This CDR3 has 14 amino acids. The germline gives CDR1 SGHTA, CDR2 FQGNSA. The V and J ends lost 3 bases and 6 bases respectively, with 11 bases between them. This CDR3 reads CASSLTILDEKLFF. CDR3 bases: TGTGCCAGCAGCTTGACCATCCTGGATGAAAAACTGTTTTTT.

In this sample, this clonotype turned up a few times. The rearrangement joins TRBV7-9 to TRBJ2-1; 9 bases agree with TRBD2. Germline V gene lookup returns CDR1 SEHNR and CDR2 FQNEAQ (reference sequence). Unmatched junction bases numbered 11, after V lost 5 bases and J lost 0 bases. The CDR3 spans 18 residues. DNA for the CDR3: TGTGCCAGCAGCGTTAGCGGGGGCCCCCTTAGCTCCTACAATGAGCAGTTCTTC. It encodes CASSVSGGPLSSYNEQFF.

This clonotype was counted many times. The gene calls are TRBV7-3 and TRBJ2-5, with unresolved D. V lost 0 bases to trimming and J lost 5 bases, with 7 bases between them. This CDR3 comprises 13 residues. CDR1 is SGHTA, CDR2 FQGTGA, per germline. The CDR3 DNA sequence: TGTGCCAGCAGCTTAACTAGCTTGGAGACCCAGTACTTC. Amino acid sequence: CASSLTSLETQYF.

This clonotype was detected a few times. Mismatch with germline at one junction end may stem from a read error. The chain joins TRBV12-3 or TRBV12-4 to TRBJ2-3; unclear D gene. CDR3 length equals 11 residues. DNA of the CDR3: TGTGTCAGCAGTTTTAAGGATACGCAGTATTTT. Protein sequence: CVSSFKDTQYF.

In this sample, this clonotype turned up a few times. The chain recombines TRBV19 with TRBJ1-4; D is unclear. The germline V gene has CDR1 LNHDA and CDR2 SQIVND (reference sequence). The V end was cut by 9 bases, the J end by 2 bases, with 7 bases between. This CDR3 comprises 12 residues. This CDR3 reads CASGTTNEKLFF. The CDR3 DNA is TGTGCCAGCGGTACTACTAATGAAAAACTGTTTTTT.

This clonotype was detected ten times or more. V usage is TRBV30 and J usage is TRBJ2-2; 8 bases are a match to TRBD2. The CDR3 runs to 15 residues. Germline V lookup: CDR1 GTSNPN, CDR2 SVGIG (reference sequence). The junction had 9 bases not matched to a gene; V was cut back by 5 bases and J by 4 bases. CDR3 in amino acids: CAWLPGGSSTGELFF. The DNA of the CDR3 is TGTGCCTGGCTCCCGGGAGGGTCGAGCACCGGGGAGCTGTTTTTT.